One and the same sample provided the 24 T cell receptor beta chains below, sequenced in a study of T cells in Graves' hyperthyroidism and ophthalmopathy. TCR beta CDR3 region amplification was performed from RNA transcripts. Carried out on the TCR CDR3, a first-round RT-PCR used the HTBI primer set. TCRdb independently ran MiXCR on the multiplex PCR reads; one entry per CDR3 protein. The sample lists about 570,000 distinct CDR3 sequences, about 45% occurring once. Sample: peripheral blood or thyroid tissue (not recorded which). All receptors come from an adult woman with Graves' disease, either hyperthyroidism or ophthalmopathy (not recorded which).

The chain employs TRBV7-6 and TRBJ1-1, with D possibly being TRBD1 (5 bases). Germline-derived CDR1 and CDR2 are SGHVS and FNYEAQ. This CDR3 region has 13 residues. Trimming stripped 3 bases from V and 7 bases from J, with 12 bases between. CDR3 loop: CASSFAMGGEAFF. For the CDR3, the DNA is TGTGCCAGCAGCTTTGCAATGGGGGGTGAAGCTTTCTTT.

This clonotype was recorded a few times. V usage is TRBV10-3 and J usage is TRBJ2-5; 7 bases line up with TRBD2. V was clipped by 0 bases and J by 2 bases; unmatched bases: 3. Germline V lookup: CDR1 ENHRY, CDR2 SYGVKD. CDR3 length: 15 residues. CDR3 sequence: CAISESGLTQETQYF. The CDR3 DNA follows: TGTGCCATCAGTGAGTCGGGACTAACACAAGAGACCCAGTACTTC.

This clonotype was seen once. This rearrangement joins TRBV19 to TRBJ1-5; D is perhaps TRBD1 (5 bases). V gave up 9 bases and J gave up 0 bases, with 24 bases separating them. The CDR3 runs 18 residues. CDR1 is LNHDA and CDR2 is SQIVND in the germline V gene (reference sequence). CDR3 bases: TGTGCCAGCAGCTCCCGGGACGGGGGGAAATATAGCAATCAGCCCCAGCATTTT. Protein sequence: CASSSRDGGKYSNQPQHF.

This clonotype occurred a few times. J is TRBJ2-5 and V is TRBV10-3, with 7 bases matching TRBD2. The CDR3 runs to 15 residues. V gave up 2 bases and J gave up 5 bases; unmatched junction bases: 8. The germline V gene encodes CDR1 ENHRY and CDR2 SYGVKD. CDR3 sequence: CAISEESGMMETQYF. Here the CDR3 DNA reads TGTGCCATCAGTGAGGAAAGCGGGATGATGGAGACCCAGTACTTC.

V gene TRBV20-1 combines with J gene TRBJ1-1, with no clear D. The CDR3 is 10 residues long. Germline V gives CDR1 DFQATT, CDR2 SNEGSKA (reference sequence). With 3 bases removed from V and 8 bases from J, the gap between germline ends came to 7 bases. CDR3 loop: CSARIGEAFF. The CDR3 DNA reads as TGCAGTGCTAGGATAGGAGAAGCTTTCTTT.

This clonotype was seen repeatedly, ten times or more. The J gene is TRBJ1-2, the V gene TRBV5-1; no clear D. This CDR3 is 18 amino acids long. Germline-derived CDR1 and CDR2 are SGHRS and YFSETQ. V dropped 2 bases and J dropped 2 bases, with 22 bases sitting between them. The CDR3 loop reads CASSFKWAALRLNYGYTF. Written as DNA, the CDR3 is TGCGCCAGCAGCTTCAAGTGGGCCGCCCTAAGACTAAACTATGGCTACACCTTC.

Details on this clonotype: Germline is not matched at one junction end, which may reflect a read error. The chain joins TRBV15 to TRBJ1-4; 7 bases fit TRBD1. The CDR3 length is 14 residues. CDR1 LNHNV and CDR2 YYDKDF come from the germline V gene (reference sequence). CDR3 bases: TGCGCCACCAGCCGCAGGGGGAAGGGTGAAAAACTGTTTTTT. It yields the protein CATSRRGKGEKLFF.

The CDR3 nucleotides read TGCGCCAGCAGCTCGGGACAGGACTCTGGAAACACCTTC. It is translated as CASSSGQDSGNTF. The chain links TRBV5-1 to TRBJ1-2, with 8 bases that match TRBD1. The CDR3 loop spans 13 amino acids. The V gene end was trimmed by 3 bases and the J gene end by 12 bases; junction bases not matched to a gene: 10. In germline, CDR1 is SGHRS, CDR2 YFSETQ.

As DNA, the CDR3 is TGTGCCAGCAGCTTGGAGGGTCGCCTAGCGTCAGCCTACGAGCAGTACTTC. Residues: CASSLEGRLASAYEQYF. This sequence joins TRBV7-9 and TRBJ2-7; D perhaps matches TRBD2 (6 bases). The CDR3 loop spans 17 amino acids. V was shortened by 3 bases and J by 2 bases, with 20 bases between the two germline ends. Germline V CDR1 and CDR2: SEHNR, FQNEAQ (reference sequence).

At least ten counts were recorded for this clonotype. DNA of the CDR3: TGTGCCAGCAGCATACAGGGGGGTGACTATGGCTACACCTTC. Its protein product is CASSIQGGDYGYTF. This chain connects TRBV13 to TRBJ1-2; 8 nucleotides align to TRBD1. Trimming cost V 5 bases and J 3 bases; bases outside gene matches: 5. The germline V gene encodes CDR1 PRHDT and CDR2 FYEKMQ (reference sequence). This CDR3 contains 14 residues. Variable domain in full (rest from reference TRBV13 and TRBJ1-2): AAGVIQSPRHLIKEKRETATLKCYPIPRHDTVYWYQQGPGQDPQFLISFYEKMQSDKGSIPDRFSAQQFSDYHSELNMSSLELGDSALYFCASSIQGGDYGYTFGSGTRLTVV.

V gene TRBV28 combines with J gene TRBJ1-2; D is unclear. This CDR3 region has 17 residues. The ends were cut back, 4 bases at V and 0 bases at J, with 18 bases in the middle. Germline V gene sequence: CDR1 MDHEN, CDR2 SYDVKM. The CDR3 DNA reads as TGTGCCAGCAGTTATTCAGGAAAAAGGGTGGCTAACTATGGCTACACCTTC. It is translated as CASSYSGKRVANYGYTF.

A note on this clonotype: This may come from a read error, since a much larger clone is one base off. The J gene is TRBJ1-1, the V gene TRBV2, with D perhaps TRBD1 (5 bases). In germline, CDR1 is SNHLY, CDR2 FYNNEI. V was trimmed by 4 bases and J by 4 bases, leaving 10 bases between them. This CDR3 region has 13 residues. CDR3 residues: CASSGGGGTEAFF. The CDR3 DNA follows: TGTGCCAGCAGTGGCGGCGGGGGCACTGAAGCTTTCTTT.

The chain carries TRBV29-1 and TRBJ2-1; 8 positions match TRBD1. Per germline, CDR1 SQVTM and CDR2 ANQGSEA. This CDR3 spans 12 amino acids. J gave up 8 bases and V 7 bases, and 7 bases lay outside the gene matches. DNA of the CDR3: TGCAGCGGCCGGACAGGGTACCATGAGCAGTTCTTC. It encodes CSGRTGYHEQFF.

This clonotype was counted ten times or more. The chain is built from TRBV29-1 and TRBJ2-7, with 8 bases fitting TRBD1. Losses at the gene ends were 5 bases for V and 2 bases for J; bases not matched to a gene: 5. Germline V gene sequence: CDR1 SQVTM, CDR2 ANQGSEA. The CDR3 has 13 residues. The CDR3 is CSVKAQGAYEQYF. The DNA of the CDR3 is TGCAGCGTTAAGGCACAGGGGGCCTACGAGCAGTACTTC.

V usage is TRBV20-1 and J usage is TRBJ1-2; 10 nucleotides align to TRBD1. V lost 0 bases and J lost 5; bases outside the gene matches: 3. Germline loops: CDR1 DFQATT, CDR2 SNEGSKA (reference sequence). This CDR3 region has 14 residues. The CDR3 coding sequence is TGCAGTGCTAGAGACGTGGGACAGGGGTATGGCTACACCTTC. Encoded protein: CSARDVGQGYGYTF.

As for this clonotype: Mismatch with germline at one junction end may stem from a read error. The CDR3 bases are TGTGCCAGCAGCTTAGGACGGGCCTACGAGGAGTACTTC. It encodes CASSLGRAYEEYF. The chain couples TRBV7-9 to TRBJ2-7; no clear D gene. In germline, CDR1 is SEHNR, CDR2 FQNEAQ (reference sequence). This CDR3 has 13 residues.

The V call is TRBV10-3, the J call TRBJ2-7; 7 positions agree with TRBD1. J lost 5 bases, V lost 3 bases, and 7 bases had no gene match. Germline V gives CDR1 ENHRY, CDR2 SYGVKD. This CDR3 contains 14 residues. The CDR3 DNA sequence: TGTGCCATCAGTGAAACCCGACAGGGCCACGAGCAGTACTTC. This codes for CAISETRQGHEQYF.

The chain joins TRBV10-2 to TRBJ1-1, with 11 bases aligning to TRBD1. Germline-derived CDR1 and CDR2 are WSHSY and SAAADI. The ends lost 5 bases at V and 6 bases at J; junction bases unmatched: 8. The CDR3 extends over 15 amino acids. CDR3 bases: TGCGCCAGCAGTAACCGGGACAGGGGGTACGCTGAAGCTTTCTTT. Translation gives CASSNRDRGYAEAFF.

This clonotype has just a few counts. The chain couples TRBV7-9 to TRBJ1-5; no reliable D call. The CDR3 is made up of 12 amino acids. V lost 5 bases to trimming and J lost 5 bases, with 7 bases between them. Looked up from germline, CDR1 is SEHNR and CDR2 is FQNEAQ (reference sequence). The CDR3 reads CASSPSDQPQHF. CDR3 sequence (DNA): TGTGCCAGCAGCCCCTCCGATCAGCCCCAGCATTTT. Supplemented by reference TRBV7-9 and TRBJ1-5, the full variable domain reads DTGVSQNPRHKITKRGQNVTFRCDPISEHNRLYWYRQTLGQGPEFLTYFQNEAQLEKSRLLSDRFSAERPKGSFSTLEIQRTEQGDSAMYLCASSPSDQPQHFGDGTRLSIL.

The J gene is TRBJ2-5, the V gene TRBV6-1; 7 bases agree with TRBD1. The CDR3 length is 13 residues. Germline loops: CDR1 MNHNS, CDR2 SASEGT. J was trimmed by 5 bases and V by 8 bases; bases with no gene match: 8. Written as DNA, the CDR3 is TGTGCCAGCCTTCGAGGGGGCGCGGAGACCCAGTACTTC. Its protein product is CASLRGGAETQYF.

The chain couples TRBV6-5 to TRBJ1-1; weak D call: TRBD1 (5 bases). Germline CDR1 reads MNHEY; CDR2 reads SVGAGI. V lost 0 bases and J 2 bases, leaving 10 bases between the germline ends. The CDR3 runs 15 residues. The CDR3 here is CASSYSRGGNTEAFF. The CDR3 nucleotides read TGTGCCAGCAGTTACTCACGGGGGGGAAACACTGAAGCTTTCTTT.

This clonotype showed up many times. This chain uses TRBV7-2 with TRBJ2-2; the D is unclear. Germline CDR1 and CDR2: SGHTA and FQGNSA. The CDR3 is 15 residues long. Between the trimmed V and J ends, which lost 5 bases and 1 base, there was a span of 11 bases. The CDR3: CASSQTRVNTGELFF. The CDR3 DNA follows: TGTGCCAGCAGCCAGACAAGGGTGAACACCGGGGAGCTGTTTTTT.

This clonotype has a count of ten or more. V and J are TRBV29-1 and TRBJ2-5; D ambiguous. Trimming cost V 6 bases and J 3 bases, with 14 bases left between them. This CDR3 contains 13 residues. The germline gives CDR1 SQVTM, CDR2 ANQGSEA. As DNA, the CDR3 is TGCAGCGTCCGACCCGGGCCGGAAGAGACCCAGTACTTC. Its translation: CSVRPGPEETQYF.

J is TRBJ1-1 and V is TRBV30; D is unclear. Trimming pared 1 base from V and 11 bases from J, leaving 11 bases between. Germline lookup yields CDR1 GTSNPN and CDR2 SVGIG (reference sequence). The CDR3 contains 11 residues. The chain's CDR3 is CAWSAAGTAFF. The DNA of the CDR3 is TGTGCCTGGAGTGCAGCGGGCACGGCTTTCTTT.